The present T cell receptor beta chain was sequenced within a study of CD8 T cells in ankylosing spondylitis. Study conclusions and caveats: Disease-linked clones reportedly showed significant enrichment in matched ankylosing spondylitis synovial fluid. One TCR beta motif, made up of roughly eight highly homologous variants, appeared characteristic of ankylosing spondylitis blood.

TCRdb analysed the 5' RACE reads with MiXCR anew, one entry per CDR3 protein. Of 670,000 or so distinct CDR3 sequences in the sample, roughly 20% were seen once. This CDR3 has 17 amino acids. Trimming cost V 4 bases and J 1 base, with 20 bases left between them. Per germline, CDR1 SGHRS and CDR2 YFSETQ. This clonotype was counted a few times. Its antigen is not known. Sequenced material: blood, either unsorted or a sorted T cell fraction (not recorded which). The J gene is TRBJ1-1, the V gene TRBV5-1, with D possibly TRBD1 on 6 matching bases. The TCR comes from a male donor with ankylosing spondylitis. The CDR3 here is CASSPTRLKDRNTEAFF. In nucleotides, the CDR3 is TGCGCCAGCAGCCCAACCCGTTTAAAGGACAGGAACACTGAAGCTTTCTTT.